One TCR beta chain is described in this entry. This sample was taken from a study of response to subunit inactivated influenza vaccine. TCRdb ran MiXCR on the RT-PCR reads and lists one entry per CDR3 protein. The table lists about 530,000 distinct CDR3 sequences, about an eighth of them singletons. Germline CDR1 is SEHNR and CDR2 is FQNEAQ (reference sequence). The CDR3 has 13 amino acids. The V and J ends lost 5 bases and 5 bases respectively, with 13 bases between them. This chain joins TRBV7-9 and TRBJ2-7, with D tentatively TRBD1 (6 bases). This sample comprised PBMCs from blood, obtained around seven weeks after vaccination. The receptor's source is a man aged 45-65 years who received an inactivated influenza vaccine. The CDR3 loop reads CASSRTAHDEQYF. CDR3 sequence (DNA): TGTGCCAGCAGCCGGACAGCCCACGACGAGCAGTACTTC.